The present entry profiles one T cell receptor beta chain with its context. Its cognate antigen has yet to be identified. No much larger clonotype is one base removed from it; base qualities were not supplied. Ends trimmed: V by 1 base, J by 3 bases; bases unmatched to a gene: 6. The CDR3 goes from the cysteine to the phenylalanine over 15 residues. Only CDR3 DNA remains: 45 bases, in frame from the first base. Looking up the germline V gene yields CDR1 SGHVS and CDR2 FQNEAQ. The sample originates from a study of CD8 T cells in ankylosing spondylitis (dated by TCRdb to the late 2010s). Turning to the overall study: The study set out to find disease-linked TCR variants by profiling T cell receptor beta repertoires in ankylosing spondylitis patients and healthy donors. Samples of peripheral blood were taken, and for ankylosing spondylitis patients, synovial fluid was collected as well. The full study cohort was made up of about 25 ankylosing spondylitis patients and 108 healthy donors.

The sequencer listed for this sample is Illumina HiSeq 2500. Quantitative 5'-RACE with molecular barcodes was used to prepare TCR beta libraries. In the original analysis: Disease-linked TCR variants were identified with a new computational method built on a probabilistic model of VDJ rearrangement. The raw public data were reprocessed by TCRdb itself: fastp quality trimming at Q25, MiXCR clonotype calling, in-frame beta chains only. Each entry merges the rows of one CDR3 protein and shows their most common DNA and genes. In this record, the V and J calls reflect TCRdb's handling and not the investigators' own analysis. This sample gives approximately 500,000 distinct CDR3 sequences in total; 9.5% to 15% of them show up just once. The top ten hold 6.8% of the sample. Findings and caveats that apply to the study as a whole: The disease-linked clones had a CD8+ phenotype and were found at relatively low frequencies in peripheral blood. A TCR beta motif made up of eight or nine highly homologous amino acid variants appeared to be characteristic of blood from ankylosing spondylitis patients. The disease-linked clones were reported as significantly enriched in matched synovial fluid samples from ankylosing spondylitis patients. Some TCR beta motif variants had previously been reported in synovial fluid and blood of reactive arthritis patients, which suggested common disease-initiation mechanisms.

This TCR came from a male donor with ankylosing spondylitis. This chain joins TRBV7-8 to TRBJ2-7, and 7 junction bases match TRBD1. Sequencing was done on a sample of blood, either unsorted or a sorted T cell fraction (not recorded which). The CDR3 in this case is CASSLVHGTDYEQYF. The DNA is as follows: TGTGCCAGCAGCTTAGTTCACGGGACAGACTACGAGCAGTACTTC.